This T cell receptor (beta chain) is from a study of T cells in Graves' hyperthyroidism and ophthalmopathy. Amplification targeted TCR beta CDR3 regions from RNA transcripts. Carried out on the TCR CDR3, a first-round RT-PCR used the HTBI primer set. TCRdb passed the multiplex PCR reads through MiXCR, listing each CDR3 protein once. The table has some 510,000 distinct CDR3 sequences, around 20% seen once; the top ten hold 26%. The CDR3 is made up of 18 amino acids. CDR1 is SGHTA, CDR2 FQGNSA, per germline. The trim removed 2 bases at V and 6 bases at J, leaving 19 bases unmatched. This receptor was identified in a man aged 18-30 years with Graves' hyperthyroidism. The chain employs TRBV7-2 and TRBJ2-7, with 7 bases matching TRBD2. Source material: blood. In DNA form, the CDR3 reads TGTGCCAGCAGCTTATCGACCGAGGGGATAGGGAGGGCCCGCGAGCAGTACTTC. It yields the protein CASSLSTEGIGRAREQYF.